The rows below give T cell receptor beta chains drawn from one sample of a study of early T cells in non-severe SARS-CoV-2 infection. TCRdb re-called the 5' RACE reads through MiXCR, storing one row per CDR3 protein. The data hold 70,000 to 80,000 distinct CDR3 sequences, with under 15% observed a single time. The material was whole blood, obtained at baseline. These receptors all come from an adult who was a healthcare worker with PCR-confirmed SARS-CoV-2 infection or an uninfected control (not recorded which). Each CDR3 is given with its conserved first and last residue. A D gene is named only where the DNA matches it firmly. Size tells how often a clone was seen (once, few, many) or the class of an expanded clone, and some rows leave it out.

-,TRBV12-3/TRBV12-4,few,TRBJ2-7,CASSMLPRGKSSYEQYF,TGTGCCAGCAGTATGCTGCCCCGGGGGAAAAGCTCCTACGAGCAGTACTTC
-,TRBV5-4,-,TRBJ2-3,CASSFPDRGSDTQYF,TGTGCCAGCAGCTTCCCGGACCGCGGCTCAGATACGCAGTATTTT
TRBD1,TRBV28,-,TRBJ1-5,CASSSGQENQPQHF,TGTGCCAGCAGTTCGGGACAGGAAAATCAGCCCCAGCATTTT
-,TRBV7-2,few,TRBJ2-2,CASSLSTGELFF,TGTGCCAGCAGCCTGTCCACCGGGGAGCTGTTTTTT
-,TRBV12-3/TRBV12-4,many,TRBJ2-2,CASSFRAGELFF,TGTGCCAGCAGTTTTAGGGCCGGGGAGCTGTTTTTT
-,TRBV29-1,few,TRBJ2-3,CSVEASGDTQYF,TGCAGCGTTGAAGCCTCCGGGGATACGCAGTATTTT
TRBD2,TRBV20-1,-,TRBJ2-5,CSAKAGKETQYF,TGCAGTGCCAAAGCGGGGAAAGAGACCCAGTACTTC
-,TRBV7-2,-,TRBJ2-1,CASSPQGGVSYNEQFF,TGTGCCAGCAGCCCTCAGGGGGGGGTATCCTACAATGAGCAGTTCTTC
-,TRBV4-1,-,TRBJ2-7,CASSRGSTYEQYF,TGCGCCAGCAGCCGGGGCAGCACCTACGAGCAGTACTTC
TRBD1,TRBV6-5,-,TRBJ1-5,CASREDRGRGPQHF,TGTGCCAGCAGGGAAGACAGGGGGCGAGGGCCCCAGCATTTT
-,TRBV7-2,-,TRBJ2-2,CADKMGTSNTGELFF,TGTGCCGACAAAATGGGAACCTCGAACACCGGGGAGCTGTTTTTT